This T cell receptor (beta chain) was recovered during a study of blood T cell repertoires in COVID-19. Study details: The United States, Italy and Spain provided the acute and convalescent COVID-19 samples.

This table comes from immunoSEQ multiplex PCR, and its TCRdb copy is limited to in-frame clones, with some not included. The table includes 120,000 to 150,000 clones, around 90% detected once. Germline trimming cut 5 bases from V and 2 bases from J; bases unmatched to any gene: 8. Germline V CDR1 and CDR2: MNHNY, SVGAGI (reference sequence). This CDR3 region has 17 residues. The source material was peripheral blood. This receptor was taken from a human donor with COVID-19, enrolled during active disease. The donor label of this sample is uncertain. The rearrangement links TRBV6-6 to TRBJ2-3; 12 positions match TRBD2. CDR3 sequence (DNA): TGTGCCAGCAGTCGATCTAGCGGGGGGGTGATCACAGATACGCAGTATTTT. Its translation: CASSRSSGGVITDTQYF.